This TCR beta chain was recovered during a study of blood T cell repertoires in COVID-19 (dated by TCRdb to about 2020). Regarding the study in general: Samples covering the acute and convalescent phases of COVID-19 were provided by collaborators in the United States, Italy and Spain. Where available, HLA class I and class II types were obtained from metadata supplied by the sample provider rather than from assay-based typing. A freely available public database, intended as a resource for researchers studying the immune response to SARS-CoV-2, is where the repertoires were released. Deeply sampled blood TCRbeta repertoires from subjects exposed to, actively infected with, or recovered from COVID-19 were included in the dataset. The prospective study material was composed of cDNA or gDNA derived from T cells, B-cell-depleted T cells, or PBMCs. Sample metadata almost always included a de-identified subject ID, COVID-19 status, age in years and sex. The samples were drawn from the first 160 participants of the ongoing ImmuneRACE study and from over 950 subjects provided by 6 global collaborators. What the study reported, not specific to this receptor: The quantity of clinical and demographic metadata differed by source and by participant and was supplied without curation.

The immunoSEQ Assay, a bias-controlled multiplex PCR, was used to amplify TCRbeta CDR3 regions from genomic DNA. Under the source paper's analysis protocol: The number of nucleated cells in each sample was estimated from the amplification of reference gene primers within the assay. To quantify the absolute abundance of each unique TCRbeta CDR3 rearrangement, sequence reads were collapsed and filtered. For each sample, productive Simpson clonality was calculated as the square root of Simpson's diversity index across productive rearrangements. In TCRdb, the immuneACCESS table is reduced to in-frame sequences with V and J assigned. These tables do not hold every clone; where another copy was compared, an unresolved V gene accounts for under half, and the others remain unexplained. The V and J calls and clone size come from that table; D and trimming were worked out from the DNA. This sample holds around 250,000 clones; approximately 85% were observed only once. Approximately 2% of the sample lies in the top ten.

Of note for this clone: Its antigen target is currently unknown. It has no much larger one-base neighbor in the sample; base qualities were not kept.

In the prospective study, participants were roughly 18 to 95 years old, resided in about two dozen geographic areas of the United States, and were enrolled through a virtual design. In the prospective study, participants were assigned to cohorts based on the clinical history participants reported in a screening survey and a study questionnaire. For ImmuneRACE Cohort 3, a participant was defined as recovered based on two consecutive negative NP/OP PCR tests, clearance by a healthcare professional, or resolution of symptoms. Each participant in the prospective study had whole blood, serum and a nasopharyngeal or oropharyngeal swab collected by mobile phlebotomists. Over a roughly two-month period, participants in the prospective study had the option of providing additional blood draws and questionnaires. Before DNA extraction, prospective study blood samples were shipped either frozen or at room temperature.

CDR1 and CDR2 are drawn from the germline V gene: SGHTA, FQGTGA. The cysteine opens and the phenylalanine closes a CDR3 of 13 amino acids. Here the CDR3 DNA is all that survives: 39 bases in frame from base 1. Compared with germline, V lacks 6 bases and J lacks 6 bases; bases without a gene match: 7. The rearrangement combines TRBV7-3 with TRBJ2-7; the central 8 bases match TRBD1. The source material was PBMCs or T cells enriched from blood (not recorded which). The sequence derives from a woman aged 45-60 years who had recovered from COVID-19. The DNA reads TGTGCCAGCAGTTTTGGACAGGGTCTCGAGCAGTACTTC. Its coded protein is CASSFGQGLEQYF.